These 23 T cell receptor beta chains share one sample of origin, sequenced in a study of control samples from healthy donors and cancer patients. Assay: immunoSEQ multiplex PCR; the TCRdb copy retains only in-frame clones and omits some. There are 150,000 to 200,000 clones in the sample; 88% occur only once, and about 1.8% lies in the top ten. Sequencing used blood. The receptors derive from a man in his late teens or twenties in good health.

This clone came up a few times. CDR3 coding DNA: TGTGCCAGCAGCTTAGCGGGCAGCTCCTACGAGCAGTACTTC. Translated, it gives CASSLAGSSYEQYF. This chain joins TRBV7-8 and TRBJ2-7; D is undetermined. The V end lost 0 bases, the J end lost 0 bases, and 6 bases lay between the germline ends. Germline CDR1 reads SGHVS; CDR2 reads FQNEAQ. The CDR3 runs 14 residues.

The chain has TRBV3-1 (or the pseudogene TRBV3-2) and TRBJ1-2; D is uncertain. The CDR3 contains 18 residues. The germline V gene encodes CDR1 LGHDT and CDR2 YNNKEL (reference sequence). V was shortened by 1 base and J by 5 bases, with 23 bases between the two germline ends. The CDR3 is CASSQVLGRGSQLYGYTF. The CDR3 nucleotides are TGTGCCAGCAGCCAAGTATTAGGGAGAGGGTCCCAACTGTATGGCTACACCTTC.

This clone appeared once. The J gene is TRBJ2-3, the V gene TRBV5-6; 14 bases align to TRBD2. The junction had 5 bases not matched to a gene; V was cut back by 3 bases and J by 2 bases. CDR1 SGHDT and CDR2 YYEEEE come from the germline V gene. This CDR3 is 17 amino acids long. For the CDR3, the DNA is TGTGCCAGCAGCTATAGGACTAGCGGGGGGCCCACAGATACGCAGTATTTT. Translating gives CASSYRTSGGPTDTQYF.

The chain employs TRBV2 and TRBJ1-1; D ambiguous. This CDR3 is built from 13 residues. Germline V gene sequence: CDR1 SNHLY, CDR2 FYNNEI. The V end lost 4 bases, the J end lost 4 bases, and 10 bases lay between the germline ends. The chain's CDR3 is CASSGGVGTEAFF. As DNA, the CDR3 is TGTGCCAGCAGTGGCGGGGTCGGCACTGAAGCTTTCTTT.

The count of this clone is one. The gene calls are TRBV11-1 and TRBJ2-1, with D unresolved. Between the trimmed V and J ends, which lost 2 bases and 1 base, there was a span of 6 bases. The CDR3 has 14 amino acids. Germline V gene data show CDR1 as SGHAT and CDR2 as FQDESV (reference sequence). This chain's CDR3 is CASSLSFSYNEQFF. As DNA, the CDR3 is TGTGCCAGCAGCTTATCCTTTTCCTACAATGAGCAGTTCTTC.

This chain uses TRBV7-3 with TRBJ2-3; 7 nucleotides align to TRBD2. The CDR3 spans 16 residues. With 3 bases clipped from V and 3 bases from J, the junction kept 9 bases outside the gene matches. In germline, CDR1 is SGHTA, CDR2 FQGTGA. In DNA form, the CDR3 reads TGTGCCAGCAGCTTTTCCCCTAGCGGAGGGACAGATACGCAGTATTTT. Encoded protein: CASSFSPSGGTDTQYF.

The chain recombines TRBV5-1 with TRBJ2-2; 8 bases map to TRBD1. V lost 0 bases, J lost 2 bases, and 6 bases stayed unmatched. Germline assignment: CDR1 SGHRS and CDR2 YFSETQ. This CDR3 has 17 residues. CDR3 sequence (DNA): TGCGCCAGCAGCTTGGGTCTGCAGGGGGCTAACACCGGGGAGCTGTTTTTT. The encoded protein is CASSLGLQGANTGELFF.

This clone appeared a single time. This chain links TRBV30 with TRBJ2-5; 9 nucleotides align to TRBD1. CDR1 and CDR2 from the germline V gene are GTSNPN and SVGIG (reference sequence). The CDR3 runs to 15 residues. V trimming: 2 bases; J trimming: 4 bases; junction bases outside the gene matches: 8. The CDR3 nucleotides read TGTGCCTGGAGTCCCGGACAGGGGAGGCGAGAGACCCAGTACTTC. The encoded protein is CAWSPGQGRRETQYF.

The chain uses TRBV5-1 and TRBJ2-7; D possibly corresponds to TRBD1 (5 bases). This CDR3 has 14 residues. V was shortened by 0 bases and J by 2 bases, with 9 bases between the two germline ends. CDR1 and CDR2 from the germline V gene are SGHRS and YFSETQ. CDR3 coding DNA: TGCGCCAGCAGCTTGGCTGGACAAACCTACGAGCAGTACTTC. Amino acids: CASSLAGQTYEQYF.

The V gene is TRBV25-1, the J gene TRBJ1-4; D is perhaps TRBD1 (5 bases). Per the germline V gene, CDR1 is MGHDK and CDR2 is SYGVNS. The V and J ends lost 0 bases and 8 bases respectively, with 10 bases between them. The CDR3 consists of 14 residues. CDR3 protein: CASSEYGTAEKLFF. The CDR3 DNA is TGTGCCAGCAGTGAATACGGGACGGCCGAAAAACTGTTTTTT.

The chain has TRBV19 and TRBJ1-1; D is unclear. This CDR3 has 13 residues. CDR1 is LNHDA, CDR2 SQIVND, per germline (reference sequence). The V and J ends lost 5 bases and 0 bases respectively, with 7 bases between them. CDR3 DNA: TGTGCCAGTAGTGTGTCCGTGAACACTGAAGCTTTCTTT. Its protein is CASSVSVNTEAFF.

V gene TRBV2 combines with J gene TRBJ2-7; 12 bases are a match to TRBD2. CDR3 length equals 14 residues. The J segment lost 3 bases and the V segment lost 5 bases, leaving 2 bases of the junction unmatched. Germline V gene lookup returns CDR1 SNHLY and CDR2 FYNNEI. Written as DNA, the CDR3 is TGTGCCAGCAGTCAGGGACTAGCGGGCTACGAGCAGTACTTC. Protein sequence: CASSQGLAGYEQYF.

This clone came up once. J is TRBJ1-1 and V is TRBV7-2; D unclear. The CDR3 runs to 15 residues. The germline gives CDR1 SGHTA, CDR2 FQGNSA. V lost 0 bases and J 0 bases, leaving 8 bases between the germline ends. The CDR3 coding sequence is TGTGCCAGCAGCTTAGCGGCGGCTATGAACACTGAAGCTTTCTTT. Protein product: CASSLAAAMNTEAFF.

The genes are TRBV6-2 or TRBV6-3 and TRBJ2-7; D not resolved. The length of the CDR3 is 12 residues. Trimming took 0 bases from V and 5 from J, leaving 5 bases between them. Germline V gene lookup returns CDR1 MNHEY and CDR2 SVGEGT. In nucleotides, the CDR3 is TGTGCCAGCAGTTACTCCCTTGACGAGCAGTACTTC. Amino acids: CASSYSLDEQYF.

V and J are TRBV29-1 and TRBJ2-6; 7 bases agree with TRBD1. The CDR3 length is 15 residues. Trimming took 4 bases from V and 2 from J; bases not matched to a gene: 5. Germline assignment: CDR1 SQVTM and CDR2 ANQGSEA. The chain's CDR3 is CSVVIDRAGANVLTF. As DNA, the CDR3 is TGCAGCGTTGTGATCGACAGGGCTGGGGCCAACGTCCTGACTTTC.

This clone showed up just once. This chain joins TRBV3-1 (or the pseudogene TRBV3-2) and TRBJ2-7; TRBD2 aligns across 12 bases. CDR1 is LGHDT and CDR2 is YNNKEL in the germline V gene (reference sequence). The CDR3 contains 16 residues. V gave up 3 bases and J gave up 2 bases; unmatched junction bases: 5. The CDR3 DNA reads as TGTGCCAGCAGCCAGGGACTAGCGGGTGAGACCTACGAGCAGTACTTC. Translated, it gives CASSQGLAGETYEQYF.

This chain uses TRBV6-1 with TRBJ2-7, with 9 bases aligning to TRBD2. V lost 2 bases and J lost 2; bases outside the gene matches: 7. CDR3 length: 16 residues. The germline CDR1 and CDR2 sequences are MNHNS and SASEGT. The CDR3 DNA reads as TGTGCCAGCAGTGAAATGAGTAGCGGGGGCACCTACGAGCAGTACTTC. Its protein is CASSEMSSGGTYEQYF.

The V gene is TRBV15, the J gene TRBJ1-1; 8 positions match TRBD1. The CDR3 is 14 residues long. The germline V gene encodes CDR1 LNHNV and CDR2 YYDKDF (reference sequence). Unmatched junction bases numbered 3, after V lost 3 bases and J lost 3 bases. For the CDR3, the DNA is TGTGCCACCAGCAGGCTACAGGGGGACACTGAAGCTTTCTTT. This sequence encodes CATSRLQGDTEAFF.

The chain joins TRBV12-5 to TRBJ1-5; TRBD1 aligns across 7 bases. The J segment lost 2 bases and the V segment lost 4 bases, leaving 11 bases of the junction unmatched. The CDR3 is made up of 17 amino acids. Looked up from germline, CDR1 is LGHNT and CDR2 is FRNRAP. As DNA, the CDR3 is TGTGCTAGTGGTTATCCTAAGACAGGGCCAGGCAATCAGCCCCAGCATTTT. Protein sequence: CASGYPKTGPGNQPQHF.

The chain recombines TRBV20-1 with TRBJ2-2; 10 bases fit TRBD1. Germline CDR1 is DFQATT and CDR2 is SNEGSKA (reference sequence). Germline trimming cut 3 bases from V and 3 bases from J; bases unmatched to any gene: 7. The CDR3 has 16 residues. The CDR3, as DNA: TGCAGTGCTAGTCTCCCGGGGACAGGGGACACCGGGGAGCTGTTTTTT. Translated: CSASLPGTGDTGELFF.

This clone occurred once. The chain is built from TRBV7-2 and TRBJ2-5; D not certain. The CDR3 runs to 11 residues. Deletions cut 6 bases from V and 5 bases from J, with 7 bases between. Germline values: CDR1 SGHTA, CDR2 FQGNSA. The CDR3 reads CASRDVETQYF. The CDR3 nucleotides are TGTGCCAGCAGGGACGTGGAGACCCAGTACTTC.

The chain uses TRBV5-1 and TRBJ2-7; 10 nucleotides match TRBD2. The V segment lost 5 bases and the J segment 2 bases; nucleotides outside the gene matches: 1. Germline V gives CDR1 SGHRS, CDR2 YFSETQ. CDR3 length: 13 amino acids. CDR3 DNA sequence: TGCGCCAGCAGGCTAGCGGGGGCCTACGAGCAGTACTTC. As protein: CASRLAGAYEQYF.

The chain carries TRBV12-3 or TRBV12-4 and TRBJ1-5; 9 bases fit TRBD1. Unmatched junction bases numbered 7, after V lost 7 bases and J lost 9 bases. The CDR3 length is 13 residues. CDR3 nucleotide sequence: TGTGCCAGCACCCGGGACAGGGATAGGCCCCAGCATTTT. Amino acid sequence: CASTRDRDRPQHF.